This paragraph covers one T cell receptor (beta chain) sequence. Its antigen remains unknown. The sample is drawn from a study of blood T cells in healthy people across ages. CDR3 length: 15 residues. The germline CDR1 and CDR2 sequences are GTSNPN and SVGIG (reference sequence). Together with a sample-barcoded 5' primer, a J-beta primer mix was included in a second PCR lasting 7 to 11 cycles. TCRdb passed the 5' RACE reads through MiXCR, listing each CDR3 protein once. This table holds around 1.7 million distinct CDR3 sequences, roughly 27% found once. The study's findings and limits: Estimates drawn from one million T cells were deemed to understate diversity. Per million T cells, the diversity of TCR beta decreased roughly linearly as age advanced.

There were at least 6 micrograms of total RNA extracted from every sample. Sample: blood. The rearrangement uses TRBV30 and TRBJ2-7; the match to TRBD2 covers 10 bases. The DNA end is a closer match to TRBJ2-5, so the J assignment may be wrong. The clonotype was recovered from a woman between 25 and 40 years old in good health. The CDR3 DNA reads as TGTGCCTGGAGCCTCAGCGGGGGGGCCCAAGAGACCCAGTACTTC. Translating gives CAWSLSGGAQETQYF.